This passage covers 10 T cell receptor beta chains from one sample sequenced in a study of T-cell reconstitution after alpha-beta-depleted transplantation in children. Preparing the TCRbeta library involved the use of unique molecular identifiers. TCRdb re-analysed the PCR reads in MiXCR, keeping a single row per CDR3 protein. The data show 480,000 or so distinct CDR3 sequences, about 10% seen once. The sequencing used PBMCs, collected before TCRalphabeta/CD19-depleted stem cell transplant. The receptors shown here come from a child under 10 years old with inherited bone marrow failure, due to receive a stem cell transplant.

The chain's CDR3 is CASSLRAGPGHEQYF. The CDR3 region has the DNA TGTGCCAGCAGCTTAAGGGCGGGACCAGGCCACGAGCAGTACTTC. The rearrangement joins TRBV7-9 to TRBJ2-7; tentatively, D is TRBD2 (6 bases). V lost 2 bases, J lost 5 bases, and 16 bases lay in between. CDR1 and CDR2 from the germline V gene are SEHNR and FQNEAQ (reference sequence). The CDR3 is 15 amino acids.

This clonotype was counted at least ten times. As DNA, the CDR3 is TGTGCCAGCAGCTCGACTAGCGAGGCCTACGAGCAGTACTTC. This encodes CASSSTSEAYEQYF. The rearrangement joins TRBV7-9 to TRBJ2-7; TRBD2 matches 8 bases. Losses at the gene ends were 4 bases for V and 2 bases for J; bases not matched to a gene: 4. Germline CDR1 SEHNR, CDR2 FQNEAQ (reference sequence). The CDR3 spans 14 residues.

This clonotype has ten or more counts. The chain uses TRBV5-5 and TRBJ2-7; 9 bases align to TRBD2. The junction had 12 bases not matched to a gene; V was cut back by 3 bases and J by 5 bases. CDR1 is SGHKS, CDR2 YYEKEE, per germline (reference sequence). The CDR3 runs 16 residues. CDR3 sequence (DNA): TGTGCCAGCAGCTCCCGTCGGGTAGCGGGAGTTAACGAGCAGTACTTC. Encoded protein: CASSSRRVAGVNEQYF.

This clonotype occurred a few times. This chain connects TRBV12-3 or TRBV12-4 to TRBJ2-7, with 7 bases lining up with TRBD1. The length of the CDR3 is 14 residues. The trim removed 6 bases at V and 2 bases at J, leaving 7 bases unmatched. The DNA of the CDR3 is TGTGCCAGCAGGCCTTGGGACAGAACCTACGAGCAGTACTTC. Encoded protein: CASRPWDRTYEQYF.

This clonotype was seen repeatedly, ten times or more. The chain is built from TRBV4-3 and TRBJ1-2; D not resolved. CDR1 and CDR2 from the germline V gene are LGHNA and YSLEER. The CDR3 consists of 14 residues. Trimming took off 0 bases at V and 1 base at J, with 6 bases between the two ends. CDR3 sequence (DNA): TGCGCCAGCAGCCAAGAACAGTATAACTATGGCTACACCTTC. This codes for CASSQEQYNYGYTF.

This clonotype was seen at least ten times. This sequence joins TRBV4-3 and TRBJ2-3; 12 bases fit TRBD2. Germline trimming cut 3 bases from V and 6 bases from J; bases unmatched to any gene: 7. Germline assignment: CDR1 LGHNA and CDR2 YSLEER. The CDR3 consists of 16 residues. CDR3 region: CASSQRLAGVADTQYF. The CDR3 DNA reads as TGCGCCAGCAGCCAGCGACTAGCGGGAGTTGCCGATACGCAGTATTTT.

This clonotype has ten or more counts. The CDR3 region is CSVTTGGLHTEAFF. CDR3 in DNA: TGCAGCGTGACTACCGGGGGGCTGCACACTGAAGCTTTCTTT. The rearrangement joins TRBV29-1 to TRBJ1-1; possibly TRBD1 for D (6 bases). V dropped 6 bases and J dropped 3 bases, with 17 bases sitting between them. Germline values: CDR1 SQVTM, CDR2 ANQGSEA. The CDR3 is made up of 14 amino acids.

The sample holds a few counts of this clonotype. The CDR3 spells CASSLPGGLAAYEQYF. CDR3 coding DNA: TGTGCCAGCAGCCTACCGGGTGGTTTAGCGGCCTACGAGCAGTACTTC. V and J are TRBV7-9 and TRBJ2-7, with D perhaps TRBD2 (6 bases). The ends were cut back, 5 bases at V and 2 bases at J, with 19 bases in the middle. The CDR3 loop spans 16 amino acids. Germline lookup yields CDR1 SEHNR and CDR2 FQNEAQ (reference sequence).

This clonotype has at least ten counts. The rearrangement uses TRBV28 and TRBJ1-2, with D possibly being TRBD1 (5 bases). Trimming took off 3 bases at V and 7 bases at J, with 12 bases between the two ends. The CDR3 has 13 amino acids. CDR1 MDHEN and CDR2 SYDVKM come from the germline V gene. The CDR3 protein is CASSFGALLGYTF. The CDR3 DNA reads TGTGCCAGCAGTTTTGGGGCGCTCCTTGGCTACACCTTC.

The rearrangement links TRBV20-1 to TRBJ2-4; TRBD2 is a possible D gene (6 bases). The germline CDR1 and CDR2 sequences are DFQATT and SNEGSKA (reference sequence). The CDR3 loop spans 15 amino acids. Trimming removed 5 bases at V and 0 bases at J, with 14 bases between. The CDR3 loop is CSAWDFPLAKNIQYF. In nucleotides, the CDR3 is TGCAGTGCTTGGGACTTTCCTCTAGCCAAAAACATTCAGTACTTC.